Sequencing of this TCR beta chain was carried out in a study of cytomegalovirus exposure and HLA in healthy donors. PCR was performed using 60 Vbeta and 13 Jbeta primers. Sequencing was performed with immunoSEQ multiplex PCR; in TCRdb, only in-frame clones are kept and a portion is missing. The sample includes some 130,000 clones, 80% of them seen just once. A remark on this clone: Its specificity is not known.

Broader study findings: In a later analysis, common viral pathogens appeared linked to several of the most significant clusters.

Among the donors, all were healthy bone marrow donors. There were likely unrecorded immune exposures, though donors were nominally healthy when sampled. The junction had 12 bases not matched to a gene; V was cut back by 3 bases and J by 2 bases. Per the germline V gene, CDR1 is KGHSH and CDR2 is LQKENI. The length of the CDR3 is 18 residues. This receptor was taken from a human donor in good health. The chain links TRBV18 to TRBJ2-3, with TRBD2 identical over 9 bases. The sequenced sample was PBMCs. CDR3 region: CASSPGTSWGGVTDTQYF. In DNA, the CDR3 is TGTGCCAGCTCACCGGGGACTAGCTGGGGTGGGGTCACAGATACGCAGTATTTT.